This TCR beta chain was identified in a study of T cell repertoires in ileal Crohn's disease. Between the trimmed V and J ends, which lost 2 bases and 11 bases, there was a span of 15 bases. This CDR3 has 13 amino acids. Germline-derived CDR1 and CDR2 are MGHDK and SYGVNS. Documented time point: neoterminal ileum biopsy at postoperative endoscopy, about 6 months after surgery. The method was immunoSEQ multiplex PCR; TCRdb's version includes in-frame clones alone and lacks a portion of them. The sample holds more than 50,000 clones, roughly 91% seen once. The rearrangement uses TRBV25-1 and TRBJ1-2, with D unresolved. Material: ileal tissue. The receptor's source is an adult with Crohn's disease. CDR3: CASSEGFRVPYTF. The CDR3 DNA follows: TGTGCCAGCAGTGAAGGGTTCCGGGTTCCATACACCTTC.